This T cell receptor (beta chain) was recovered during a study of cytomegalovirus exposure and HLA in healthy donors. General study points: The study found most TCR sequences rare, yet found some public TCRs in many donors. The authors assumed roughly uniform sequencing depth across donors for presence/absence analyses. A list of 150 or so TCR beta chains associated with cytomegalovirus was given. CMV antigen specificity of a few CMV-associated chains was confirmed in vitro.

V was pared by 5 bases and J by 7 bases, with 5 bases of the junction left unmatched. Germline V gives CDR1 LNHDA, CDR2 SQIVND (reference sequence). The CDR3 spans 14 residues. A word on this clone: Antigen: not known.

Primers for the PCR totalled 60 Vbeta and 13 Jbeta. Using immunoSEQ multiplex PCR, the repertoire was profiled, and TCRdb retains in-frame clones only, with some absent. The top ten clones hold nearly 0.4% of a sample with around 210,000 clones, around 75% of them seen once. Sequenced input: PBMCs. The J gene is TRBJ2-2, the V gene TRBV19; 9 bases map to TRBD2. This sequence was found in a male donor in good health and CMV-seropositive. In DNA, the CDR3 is TGTGCCAGTAGTCAGCGGGGGGTCGGCGGGGAGCTGTTTTTT. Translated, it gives CASSQRGVGGELFF.